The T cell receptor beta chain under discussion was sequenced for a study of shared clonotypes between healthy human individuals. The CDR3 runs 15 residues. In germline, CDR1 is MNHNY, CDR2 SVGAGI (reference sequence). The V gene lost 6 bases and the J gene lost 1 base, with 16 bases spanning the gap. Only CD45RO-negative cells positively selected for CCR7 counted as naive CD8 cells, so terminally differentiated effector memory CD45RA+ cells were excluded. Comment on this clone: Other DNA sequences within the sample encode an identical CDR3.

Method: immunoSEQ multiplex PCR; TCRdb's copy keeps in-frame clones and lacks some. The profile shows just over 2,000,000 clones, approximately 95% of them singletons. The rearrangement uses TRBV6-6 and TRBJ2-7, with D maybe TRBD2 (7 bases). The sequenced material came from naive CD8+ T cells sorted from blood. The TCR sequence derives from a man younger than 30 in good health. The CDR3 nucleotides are TGTGCCAGCAGGGGGGGGCTAGCGGATTCCTACGAGCAGTACTTC. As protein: CASRGGLADSYEQYF.